This T cell receptor (beta chain) is from a study of glioma-infiltrating T cells. The wider study: WHO grade II oligodendrogliomas or astrocytomas, plus non-recurrent WHO grade IV glioblastomas, were sampled.

Study-wide findings and caveats: A blood CDR3 motif signature was depleted in highly divergent patients.

The sample holds many counts of this clonotype. Its cognate antigen is unknown. This CDR3 has 16 amino acids. CDR1 MNHNY and CDR2 SVGAGI come from the germline V gene (reference sequence). V was pared by 0 bases and J by 6 bases, with 8 bases of the junction left unmatched. The iRepertoire nested amplicon-rescue multiplex PCR amplified TCR alpha and beta CDR3s from RNA. TCRdb re-called the multiplex PCR reads with MiXCR, one entry per CDR3 protein. The sample has 300,000 to 400,000 distinct CDR3 sequences, 41% seen once; the top ten hold about 11%. The sequencing sample was made of glioma tissue, nonneoplastic brain tissue, or PBMCs (not recorded which). The chain employs TRBV6-6 and TRBJ1-2; TRBD1 matches 9 bases. This receptor was identified in a human donor with low-grade glioma or glioblastoma, undergoing nonglioma brain surgery, or in good health (not recorded which). The CDR3: CASSYSPLRDRDGYTF. In DNA form, the CDR3 reads TGTGCCAGCAGTTACTCGCCCCTCCGGGACAGGGATGGCTACACCTTC.